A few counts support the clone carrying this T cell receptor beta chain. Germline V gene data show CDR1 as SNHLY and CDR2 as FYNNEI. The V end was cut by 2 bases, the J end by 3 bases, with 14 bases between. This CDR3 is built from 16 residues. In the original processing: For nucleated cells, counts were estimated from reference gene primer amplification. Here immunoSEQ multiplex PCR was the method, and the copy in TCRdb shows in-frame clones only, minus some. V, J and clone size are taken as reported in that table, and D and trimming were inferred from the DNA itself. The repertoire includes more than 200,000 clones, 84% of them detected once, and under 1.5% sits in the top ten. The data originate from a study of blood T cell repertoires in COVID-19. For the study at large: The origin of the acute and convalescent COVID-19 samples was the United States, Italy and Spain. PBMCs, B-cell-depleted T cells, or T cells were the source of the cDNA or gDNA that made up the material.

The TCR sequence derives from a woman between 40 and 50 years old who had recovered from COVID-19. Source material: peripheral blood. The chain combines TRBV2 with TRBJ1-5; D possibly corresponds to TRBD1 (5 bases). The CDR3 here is CASSESTGWPNQPQHF. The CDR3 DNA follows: TGTGCCAGCAGTGAAAGTACAGGATGGCCCAATCAGCCCCAGCATTTT.